This T cell receptor beta chain was recorded in a study of blood T cell repertoires in COVID-19. Looking at the study overall: Sources were T cells, B-cell-depleted T cells, or PBMCs; the material itself was cDNA or gDNA.

This clone was seen only once. Produced via immunoSEQ multiplex PCR; TCRdb's table is partial and in-frame only. The table records some 150,000 clones, over 65% of them present only once. The CDR3 has 15 amino acids. Germline loops: CDR1 SGHTS, CDR2 YDEGEE. The V end was cut by 0 bases, the J end by 3 bases, with 9 bases between. The clonotype comes from an elderly man with acute or convalescent COVID-19. This sequence joins TRBV5-8 and TRBJ2-2; no firm D call. The material sequenced was peripheral blood. CDR3 in amino acids: CASSLGNGDTGELFF. The CDR3 DNA sequence: TGTGCCAGCAGCTTGGGCAACGGTGACACCGGGGAGCTGTTTTTT. Full variable domain (rest looked up from reference TRBV5-8 and TRBJ2-2): EAGVTQSPTHLIKTRGQQATLRCSPISGHTSVYWYQQALGLGLQFLLWYDEGEERNRGNFPPRFSGRQFPNYSSELNVNALELEDSALYLCASSLGNGDTGELFFGEGSRLTVL.